The 8 T cell receptor beta chains below all came from one sample that was sequenced in a study of blood T cell repertoires in COVID-19. The assay was immunoSEQ multiplex PCR, and TCRdb's table has in-frame clones only and misses some. The sample includes tens of thousands of clones, around 80% seen only once; the top ten take approximately 2.4%. Material: peripheral blood. These receptors all stem from a man older than 75 with active or convalescent COVID-19.

V and J are TRBV6-2 or TRBV6-3 and TRBJ2-2; weak D call: TRBD1 (6 bases). Germline lookup yields CDR1 MNHEY and CDR2 SVGEGT. This CDR3 region has 19 residues. Between the trimmed V and J ends, which lost 3 bases and 6 bases, there was a span of 26 bases. DNA of the CDR3: TGTGCCAGCAGTTATCTGCCAAGGGTGGGGACAAGTGGTGCCGGGGAGCTGTTTTTT. Protein: CASSYLPRVGTSGAGELFF.

V gene TRBV7-9 combines with J gene TRBJ1-1; TRBD1 matches at 9 bases. The CDR3 is 14 residues long. The ends lost 3 bases at V and 10 bases at J; junction bases unmatched: 9. The germline gives CDR1 SEHNR, CDR2 FQNEAQ (reference sequence). The CDR3 sequence is CASSFGDRAGGAFF. CDR3 sequence (DNA): TGTGCCAGCAGCTTTGGGGACAGGGCCGGTGGAGCTTTCTTT.

The rearrangement links TRBV9 to TRBJ2-5; D is possibly TRBD1 (7 bases). The germline V gene has CDR1 SGDLS and CDR2 YYNGEE. Trimming pared 4 bases from V and 4 bases from J, leaving 14 bases between. The CDR3 is made up of 14 amino acids. CDR3 protein: CASSRWRGPETQYF. DNA of the CDR3: TGTGCCAGCAGCCGTTGGAGGGGGCCAGAGACCCAGTACTTC.

The V and J genes are TRBV28 and TRBJ2-1, with 15 bases lining up with TRBD2. The CDR3 spans 19 residues. Germline V gives CDR1 MDHEN, CDR2 SYDVKM. With 6 bases clipped from V and 2 bases from J, the junction kept 11 bases outside the gene matches. The CDR3 sequence: CASSRGLAGGIPPYNEQFF. In DNA, the CDR3 is TGTGCCAGCAGCCGGGGACTAGCGGGAGGCATTCCCCCCTACAATGAGCAGTTCTTC.

The CDR3 sequence is CASSLVGANGYTF. The DNA for the CDR3 is TGTGCCAGCAGTTTAGTGGGGGCGAATGGCTACACCTTC. The chain joins TRBV28 to TRBJ1-2, with D possibly matching TRBD1 (6 bases). With 2 bases removed from V and 6 bases from J, the gap between germline ends came to 10 bases. The CDR3 extends over 13 amino acids. The germline V gene encodes CDR1 MDHEN and CDR2 SYDVKM.

This clone appeared a few times. The V call is TRBV7-6, the J call TRBJ2-6; D may be TRBD2 (6 bases). V lost 5 bases and J lost 0, with 11 bases in between. The CDR3 is made up of 16 amino acids. Per germline, CDR1 SGHVS and CDR2 FNYEAQ. The CDR3 nucleotides read TGTGCCAGCAGCCCGGCGGGATTCTCTGGGGCCAACGTCCTGACTTTC. Translating gives CASSPAGFSGANVLTF.

V gene TRBV29-1 combines with J gene TRBJ2-5; no firm D call. Trimming took off 4 bases at V and 1 base at J, with 4 bases between the two ends. The germline CDR1 and CDR2 sequences are SQVTM and ANQGSEA. The CDR3 contains 11 residues. This CDR3 is CSVGVQETQYF. The CDR3, as DNA: TGCAGCGTTGGAGTCCAAGAGACCCAGTACTTC.

The gene calls are TRBV2 and TRBJ1-6, with D unresolved. V lost 5 bases to trimming and J lost 7 bases, with 15 bases between them. The CDR3 runs to 15 residues. CDR1 SNHLY and CDR2 FYNNEI come from the germline V gene. The CDR3 DNA reads TGTGCCAGCAGTTCCGAGGGTCTGAGGAATTCACCCCTCCACTTT. Its translation is CASSSEGLRNSPLHF. The whole variable domain, remainder taken from reference TRBV2 and TRBJ1-6, is EPEVTQTPSHQVTQMGQEVILRCVPISNHLYFYWYRQILGQKVEFLVSFYNNEISEKSEIFDDQFSVERPDGSNFTLKIRSTKLEDSAMYFCASSSEGLRNSPLHFGNGTRLTVT.